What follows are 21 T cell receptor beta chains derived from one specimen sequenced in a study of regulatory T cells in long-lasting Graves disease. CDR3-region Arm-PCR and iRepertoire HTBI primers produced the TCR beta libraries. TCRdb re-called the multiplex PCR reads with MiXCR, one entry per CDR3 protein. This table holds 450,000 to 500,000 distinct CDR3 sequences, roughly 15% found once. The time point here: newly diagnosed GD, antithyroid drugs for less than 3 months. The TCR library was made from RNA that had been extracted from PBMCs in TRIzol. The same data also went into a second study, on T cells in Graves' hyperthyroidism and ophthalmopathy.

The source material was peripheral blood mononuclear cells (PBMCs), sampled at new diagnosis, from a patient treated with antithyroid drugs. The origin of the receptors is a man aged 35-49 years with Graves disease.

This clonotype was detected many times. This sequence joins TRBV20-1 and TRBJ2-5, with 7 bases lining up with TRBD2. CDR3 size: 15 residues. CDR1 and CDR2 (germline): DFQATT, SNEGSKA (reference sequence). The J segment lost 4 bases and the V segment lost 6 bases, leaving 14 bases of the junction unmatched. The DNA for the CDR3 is TGCAGTGCGCAACTAGGGTCGGGGAGGGGAGAGACCCAGTACTTC. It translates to CSAQLGSGRGETQYF.

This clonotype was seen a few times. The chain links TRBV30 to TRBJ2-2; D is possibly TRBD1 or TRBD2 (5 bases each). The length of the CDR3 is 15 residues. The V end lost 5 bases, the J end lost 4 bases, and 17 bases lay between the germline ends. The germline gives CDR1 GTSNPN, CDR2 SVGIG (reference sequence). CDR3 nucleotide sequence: TGTGCCTGGGAGGGACCTCCTAGGTCCACCGGGGAGCTGTTTTTT. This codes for CAWEGPPRSTGELFF.

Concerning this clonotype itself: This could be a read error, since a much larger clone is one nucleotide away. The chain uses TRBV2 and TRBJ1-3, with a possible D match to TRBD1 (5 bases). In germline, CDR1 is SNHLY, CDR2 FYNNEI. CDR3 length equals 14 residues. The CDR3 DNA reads TGTGCCAGCAGTGGAGGGACGTCTGGAAGCACCATATATTTT. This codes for CASSGGTSGSTIYF.

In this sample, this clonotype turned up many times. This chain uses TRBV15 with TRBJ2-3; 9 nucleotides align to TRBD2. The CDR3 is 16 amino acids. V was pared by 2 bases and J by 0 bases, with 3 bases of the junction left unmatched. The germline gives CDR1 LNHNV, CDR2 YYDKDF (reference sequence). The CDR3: CATSRTLAGSTDTQYF. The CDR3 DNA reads TGTGCCACCAGCAGAACACTAGCGGGTAGCACAGATACGCAGTATTTT.

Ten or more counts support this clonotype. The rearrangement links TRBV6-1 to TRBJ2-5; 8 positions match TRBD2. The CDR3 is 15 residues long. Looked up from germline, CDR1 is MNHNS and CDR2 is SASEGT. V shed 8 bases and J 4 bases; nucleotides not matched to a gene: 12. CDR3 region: CASAIGAGARETQYF. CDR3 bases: TGTGCCAGCGCGATAGGAGCGGGAGCTAGAGAGACCCAGTACTTC.

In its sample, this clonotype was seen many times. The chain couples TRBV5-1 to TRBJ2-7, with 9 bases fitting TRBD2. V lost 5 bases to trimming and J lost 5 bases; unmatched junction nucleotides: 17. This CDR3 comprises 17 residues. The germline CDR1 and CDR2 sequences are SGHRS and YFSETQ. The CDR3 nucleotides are TGCGCCAGCAGAAGTGGTCAGGCCGGGACTAGCTGGGACGAGCAGTACTTC. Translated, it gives CASRSGQAGTSWDEQYF.

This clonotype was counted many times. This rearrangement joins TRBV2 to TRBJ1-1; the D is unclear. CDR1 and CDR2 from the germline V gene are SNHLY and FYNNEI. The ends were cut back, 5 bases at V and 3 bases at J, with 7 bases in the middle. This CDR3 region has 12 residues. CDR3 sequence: CASSTRDTEAFF. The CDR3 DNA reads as TGTGCCAGCAGTACCCGGGACACTGAAGCTTTCTTT.

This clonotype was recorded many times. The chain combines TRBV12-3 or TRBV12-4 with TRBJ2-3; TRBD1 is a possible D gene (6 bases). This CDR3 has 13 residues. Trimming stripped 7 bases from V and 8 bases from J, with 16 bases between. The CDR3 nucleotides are TGTGCCAGCACACCGCCAGGGGCCAGTACGCAGTATTTT. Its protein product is CASTPPGASTQYF.

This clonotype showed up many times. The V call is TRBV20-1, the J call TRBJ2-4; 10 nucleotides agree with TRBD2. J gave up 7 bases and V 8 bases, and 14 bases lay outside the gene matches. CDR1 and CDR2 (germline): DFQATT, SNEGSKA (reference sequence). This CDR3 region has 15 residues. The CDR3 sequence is CSRGGLAGVGNIQYF. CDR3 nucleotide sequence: TGCAGTCGGGGAGGGCTAGCGGGAGTTGGGAACATTCAGTACTTC.

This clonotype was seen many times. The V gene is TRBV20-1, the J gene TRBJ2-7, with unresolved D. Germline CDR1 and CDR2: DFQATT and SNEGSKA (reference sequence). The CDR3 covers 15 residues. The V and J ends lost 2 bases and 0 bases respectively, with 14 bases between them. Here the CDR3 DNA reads TGCAGTGCTAGATTGCTTATCGGCAACTCCTACGAGCAGTACTTC. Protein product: CSARLLIGNSYEQYF.

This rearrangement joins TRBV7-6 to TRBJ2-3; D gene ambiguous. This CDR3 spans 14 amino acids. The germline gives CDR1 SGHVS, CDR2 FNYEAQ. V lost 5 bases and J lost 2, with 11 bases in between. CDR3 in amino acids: CASSLGIHTDTQYF. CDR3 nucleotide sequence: TGTGCCAGCAGCCTGGGAATTCACACAGATACGCAGTATTTT.

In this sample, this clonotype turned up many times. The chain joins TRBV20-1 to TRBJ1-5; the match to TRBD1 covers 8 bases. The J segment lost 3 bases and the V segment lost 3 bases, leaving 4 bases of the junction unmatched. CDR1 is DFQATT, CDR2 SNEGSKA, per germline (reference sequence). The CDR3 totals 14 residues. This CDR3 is CSASRQGYNQPQHF. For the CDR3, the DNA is TGCAGTGCTAGCCGACAGGGGTACAATCAGCCCCAGCATTTT.

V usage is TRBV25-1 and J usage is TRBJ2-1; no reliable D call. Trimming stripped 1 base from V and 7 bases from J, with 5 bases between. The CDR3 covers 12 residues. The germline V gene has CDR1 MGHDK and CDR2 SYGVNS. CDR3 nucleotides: TGTGCCAGCAGTGAATGGGGAAATGAGCAGTTCTTC. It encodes CASSEWGNEQFF.

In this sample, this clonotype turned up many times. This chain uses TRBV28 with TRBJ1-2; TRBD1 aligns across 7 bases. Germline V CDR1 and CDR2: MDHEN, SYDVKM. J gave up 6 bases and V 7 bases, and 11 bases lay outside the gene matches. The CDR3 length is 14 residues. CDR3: CASTPWDSVHGYTF. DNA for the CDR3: TGTGCCAGCACCCCTTGGGACAGTGTACATGGCTACACCTTC.

As DNA, the CDR3 is TGTGCCAGCAGCTGGACAGGAGGAAAGACCCAGTACTTC. Amino acid sequence: CASSWTGGKTQYF. The chain links TRBV6-1 to TRBJ2-5; 7 nucleotides line up with TRBD1. V was clipped by 6 bases and J by 6 bases; unmatched bases: 7. This CDR3 is 13 amino acids long. Germline loops: CDR1 MNHNS, CDR2 SASEGT.

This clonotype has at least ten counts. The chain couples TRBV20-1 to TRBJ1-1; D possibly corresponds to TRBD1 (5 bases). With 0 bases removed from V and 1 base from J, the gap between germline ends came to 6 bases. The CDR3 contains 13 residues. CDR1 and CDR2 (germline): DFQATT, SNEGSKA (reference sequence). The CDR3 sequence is CSARDRANTEAFF. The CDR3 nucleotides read TGCAGTGCTAGAGACAGGGCGAACACTGAAGCTTTCTTT.

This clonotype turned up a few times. The CDR3 loop reads CASSEGAKTGELFF. As DNA, the CDR3 is TGCGCCAGCAGTGAGGGGGCAAAAACCGGGGAGCTGTTTTTT. The V gene is TRBV10-1, the J gene TRBJ2-2; possible D gene TRBD1, 5 bases. CDR1 is WNHNN and CDR2 is SYGVQD in the germline V gene (reference sequence). Trimming shortened V by 2 bases and J by 5 bases, and 9 bases separated the two germline ends. CDR3 length equals 14 residues.

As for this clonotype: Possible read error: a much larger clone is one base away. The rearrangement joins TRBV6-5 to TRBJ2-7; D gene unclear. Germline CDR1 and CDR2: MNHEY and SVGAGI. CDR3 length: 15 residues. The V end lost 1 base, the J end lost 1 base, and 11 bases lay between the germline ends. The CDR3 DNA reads TGTGCCAGCAGTTACTTGACCGGGCCATCCTACGAGCAGTACTTC. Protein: CASSYLTGPSYEQYF.

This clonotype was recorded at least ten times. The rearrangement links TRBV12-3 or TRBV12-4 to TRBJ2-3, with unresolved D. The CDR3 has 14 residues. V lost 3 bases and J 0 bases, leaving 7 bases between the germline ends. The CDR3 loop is CASSFLASTDTQYF. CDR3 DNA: TGTGCCAGCAGTTTTTTGGCCAGCACAGATACGCAGTATTTT.

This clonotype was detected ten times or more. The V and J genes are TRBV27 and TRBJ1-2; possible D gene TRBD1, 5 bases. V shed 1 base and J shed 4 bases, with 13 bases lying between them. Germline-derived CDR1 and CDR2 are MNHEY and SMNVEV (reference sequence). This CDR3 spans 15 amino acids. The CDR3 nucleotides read TGTGCCAGCAGTTTATTTGGGCAGGGCGCCTATGGCTACACCTTC. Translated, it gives CASSLFGQGAYGYTF.

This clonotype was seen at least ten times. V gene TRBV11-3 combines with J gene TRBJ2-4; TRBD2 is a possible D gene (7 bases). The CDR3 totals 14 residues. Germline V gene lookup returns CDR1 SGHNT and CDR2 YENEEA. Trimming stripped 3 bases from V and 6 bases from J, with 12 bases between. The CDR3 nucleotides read TGTGCCAGCAGCTTGGGGGGGGCGAGAAACATTCAGTACTTC. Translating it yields CASSLGGARNIQYF.